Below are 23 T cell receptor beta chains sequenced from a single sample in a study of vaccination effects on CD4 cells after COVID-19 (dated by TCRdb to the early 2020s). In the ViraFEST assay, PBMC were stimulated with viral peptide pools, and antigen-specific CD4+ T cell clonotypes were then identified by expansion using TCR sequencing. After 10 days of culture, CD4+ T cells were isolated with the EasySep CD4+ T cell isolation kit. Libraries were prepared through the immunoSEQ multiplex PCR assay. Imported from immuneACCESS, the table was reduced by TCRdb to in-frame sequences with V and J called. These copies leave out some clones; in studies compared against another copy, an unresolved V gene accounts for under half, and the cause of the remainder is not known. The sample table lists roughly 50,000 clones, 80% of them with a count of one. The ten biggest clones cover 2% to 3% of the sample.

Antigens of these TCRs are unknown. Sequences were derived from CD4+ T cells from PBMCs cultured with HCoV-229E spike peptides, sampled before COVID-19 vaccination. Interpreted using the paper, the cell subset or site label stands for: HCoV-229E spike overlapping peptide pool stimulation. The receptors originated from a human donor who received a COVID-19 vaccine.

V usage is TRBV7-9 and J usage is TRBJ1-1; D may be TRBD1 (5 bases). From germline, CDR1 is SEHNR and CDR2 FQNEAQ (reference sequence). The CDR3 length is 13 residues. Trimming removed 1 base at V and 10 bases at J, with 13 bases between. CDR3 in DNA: TGTGCCAGCAGCTTAGTTTGGGGGGAAGGAGCTTTCTTT. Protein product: CASSLVWGEGAFF.

Written as DNA, the CDR3 is TGCGCCAGCAGCAATACCGGGACTACAAACACCGGGGAGCTGTTTTTT. As protein: CASSNTGTTNTGELFF. This chain links TRBV10-1 with TRBJ2-2, with 7 bases fitting TRBD2. The germline V gene has CDR1 WNHNN and CDR2 SYGVQD (reference sequence). This CDR3 is built from 16 residues. The ends lost 6 bases at V and 2 bases at J; junction bases unmatched: 9.

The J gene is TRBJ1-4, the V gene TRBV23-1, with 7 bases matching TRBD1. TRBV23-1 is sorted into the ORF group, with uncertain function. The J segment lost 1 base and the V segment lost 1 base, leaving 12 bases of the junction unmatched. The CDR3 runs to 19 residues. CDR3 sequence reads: CASSQYLRDSFLTNEKLFF. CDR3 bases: TGCGCCAGCAGTCAATACCTCCGGGACAGCTTCCTAACTAATGAAAAACTGTTTTTT.

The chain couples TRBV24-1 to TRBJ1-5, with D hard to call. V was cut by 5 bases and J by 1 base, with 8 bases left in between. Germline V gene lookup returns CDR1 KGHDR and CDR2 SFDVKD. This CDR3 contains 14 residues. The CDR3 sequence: CATSAGPSNQPQHF. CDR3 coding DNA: TGTGCCACCAGTGCCGGGCCCAGCAATCAGCCCCAGCATTTT.

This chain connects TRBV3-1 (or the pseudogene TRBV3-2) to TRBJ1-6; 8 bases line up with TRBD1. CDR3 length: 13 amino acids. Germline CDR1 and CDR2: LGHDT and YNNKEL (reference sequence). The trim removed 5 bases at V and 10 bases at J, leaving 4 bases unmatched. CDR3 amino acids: CASSEQGDSPLHF. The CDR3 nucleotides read TGTGCCAGCAGCGAACAGGGGGACTCACCCCTCCACTTT.

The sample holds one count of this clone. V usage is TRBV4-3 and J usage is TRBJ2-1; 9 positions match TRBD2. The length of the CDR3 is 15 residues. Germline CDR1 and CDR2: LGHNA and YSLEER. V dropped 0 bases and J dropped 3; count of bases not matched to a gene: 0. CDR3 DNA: TGCGCCAGCAGCCAAGATAGCGGGAGCTACAATGAGCAGTTCTTC. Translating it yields CASSQDSGSYNEQFF.

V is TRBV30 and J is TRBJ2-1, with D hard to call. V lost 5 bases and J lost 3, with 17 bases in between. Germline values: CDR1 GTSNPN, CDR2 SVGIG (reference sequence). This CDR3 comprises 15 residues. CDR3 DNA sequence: TGTGCCTGGTCCCCCTCCCCGTCAGTCTACAATGAGCAGTTCTTC. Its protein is CAWSPSPSVYNEQFF.

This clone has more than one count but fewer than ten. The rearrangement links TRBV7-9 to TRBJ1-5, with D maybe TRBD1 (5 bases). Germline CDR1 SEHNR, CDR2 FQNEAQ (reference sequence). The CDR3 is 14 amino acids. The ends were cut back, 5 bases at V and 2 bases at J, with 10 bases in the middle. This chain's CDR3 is CASSLDSRNQPQHF. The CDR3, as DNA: TGTGCCAGCAGCCTCGACAGCCGCAATCAGCCCCAGCATTTT.

CDR3 sequence reads: CASRRQGTTGETQYF. The CDR3, as DNA: TGTGCCAGCAGGCGACAGGGGACAACGGGAGAGACCCAGTACTTC. This sequence joins TRBV6-6 and TRBJ2-5, with TRBD1 identical over 8 bases. The CDR3 has 15 amino acids. CDR1 is MNHNY and CDR2 is SVGAGI in the germline V gene (reference sequence). Trimming removed 6 bases from V and 4 bases from J; junction bases left unmatched: 10.

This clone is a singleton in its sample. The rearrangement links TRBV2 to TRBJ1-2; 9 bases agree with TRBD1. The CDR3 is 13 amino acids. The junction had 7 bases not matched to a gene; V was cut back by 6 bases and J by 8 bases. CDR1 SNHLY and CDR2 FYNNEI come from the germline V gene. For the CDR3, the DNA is TGTGCCAGCAGAGGGACAGGGACGAAGGGCTACACCTTC. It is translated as CASRGTGTKGYTF. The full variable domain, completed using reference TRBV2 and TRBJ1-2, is EPEVTQTPSHQVTQMGQEVILRCVPISNHLYFYWYRQILGQKVEFLVSFYNNEISEKSEIFDDQFSVERPDGSNFTLKIRSTKLEDSAMYFCASRGTGTKGYTFGSGTRLTVV.

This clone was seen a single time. CDR3 nucleotides: TGCGCCAGCAGCCCCGTAGGGCCGGGAAACACCATATATTTT. Amino acids: CASSPVGPGNTIYF. The chain is built from TRBV4-1 and TRBJ1-3, with unresolved D. The CDR3 loop spans 14 amino acids. Per the germline V gene, CDR1 is MGHRA and CDR2 is YSYEKL. Trimming stripped 4 bases from V and 4 bases from J, with 11 bases between.

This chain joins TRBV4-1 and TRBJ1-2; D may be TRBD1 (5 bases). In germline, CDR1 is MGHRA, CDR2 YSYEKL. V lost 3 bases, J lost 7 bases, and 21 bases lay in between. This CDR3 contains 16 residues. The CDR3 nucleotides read TGCGCCAGCAGCCAGATGGGTGTAGGGGAGCGCGGTGGCTACACCTTC. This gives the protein CASSQMGVGERGGYTF.

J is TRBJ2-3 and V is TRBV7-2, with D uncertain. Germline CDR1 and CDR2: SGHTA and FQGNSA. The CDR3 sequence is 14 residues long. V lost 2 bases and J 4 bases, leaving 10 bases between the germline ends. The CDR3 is CASSLQSLADTQYF. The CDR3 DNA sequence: TGTGCCAGCAGCTTACAGTCACTGGCAGATACGCAGTATTTT.

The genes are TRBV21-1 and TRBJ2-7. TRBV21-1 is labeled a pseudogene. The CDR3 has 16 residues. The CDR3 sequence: CASSKGGTQLSYEQYV. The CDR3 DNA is TGTGCCAGCAGCAAAGGCGGGACACAACTCTCCTACGAGCAGTACGTC.

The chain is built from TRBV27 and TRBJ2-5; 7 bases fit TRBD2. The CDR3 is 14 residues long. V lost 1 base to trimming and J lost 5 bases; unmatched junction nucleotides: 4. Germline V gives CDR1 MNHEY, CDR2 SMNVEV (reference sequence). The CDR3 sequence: CASSLWGEGETQYF. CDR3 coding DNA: TGTGCCAGCAGTTTATGGGGGGAGGGGGAGACCCAGTACTTC.

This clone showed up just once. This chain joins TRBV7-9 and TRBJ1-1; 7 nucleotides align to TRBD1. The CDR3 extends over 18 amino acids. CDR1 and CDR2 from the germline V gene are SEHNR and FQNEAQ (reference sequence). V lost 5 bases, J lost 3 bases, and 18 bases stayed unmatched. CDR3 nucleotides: TGTGCCAGCAGCCTAGAACACAGGGGTTGGATCTCGGACACTGAAGCTTTCTTT. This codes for CASSLEHRGWISDTEAFF.

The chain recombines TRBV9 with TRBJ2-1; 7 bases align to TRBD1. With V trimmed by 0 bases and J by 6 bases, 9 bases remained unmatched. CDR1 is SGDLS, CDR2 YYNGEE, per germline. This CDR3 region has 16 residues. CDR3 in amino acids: CASSVVRTGSFNEQFF. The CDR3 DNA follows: TGTGCCAGCAGCGTAGTTCGGACAGGCTCGTTCAATGAGCAGTTCTTC.

The CDR3: CASSPTDRGGEKLFF. DNA for the CDR3: TGTGCCAGTAGTCCGACCGACAGGGGTGGAGAAAAACTGTTTTTT. The rearrangement uses TRBV19 and TRBJ1-4; 8 bases match TRBD1. V gave up 5 bases and J gave up 8 bases; unmatched junction bases: 10. The germline gives CDR1 LNHDA, CDR2 SQIVND (reference sequence). This CDR3 contains 15 residues.

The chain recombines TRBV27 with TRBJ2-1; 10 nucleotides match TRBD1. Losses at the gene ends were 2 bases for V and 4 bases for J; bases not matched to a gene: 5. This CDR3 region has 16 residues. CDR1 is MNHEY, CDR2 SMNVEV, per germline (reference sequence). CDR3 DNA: TGTGCCAGCAGTTTACGACCGGGACAGGGGTACAATGAGCAGTTCTTC. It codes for CASSLRPGQGYNEQFF.

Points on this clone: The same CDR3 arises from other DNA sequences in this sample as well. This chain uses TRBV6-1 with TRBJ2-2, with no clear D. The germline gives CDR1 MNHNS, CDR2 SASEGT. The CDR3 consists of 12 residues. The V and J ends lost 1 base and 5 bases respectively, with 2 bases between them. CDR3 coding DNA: TGTGCCAGCAGTGAAGGAACCGGGGAGCTGTTTTTT. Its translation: CASSEGTGELFF.

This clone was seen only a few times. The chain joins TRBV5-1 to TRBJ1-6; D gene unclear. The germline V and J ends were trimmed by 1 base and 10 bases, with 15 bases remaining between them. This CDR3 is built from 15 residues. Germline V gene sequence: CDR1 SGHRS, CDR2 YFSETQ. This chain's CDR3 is CASSLFGEADSPLHF. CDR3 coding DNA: TGCGCCAGCAGCTTGTTTGGGGAGGCAGACTCACCCCTCCACTTT.

CDR3 bases: TGTGCCAGCAGCTTGGCCTTTGTCGACGAGCAGTACGTC. As protein: CASSLAFVDEQYV. The chain joins TRBV5-6 to TRBJ2-7, with unresolved D. Germline assignment: CDR1 SGHDT and CDR2 YYEEEE. V was pared by 0 bases and J by 5 bases, with 9 bases between. The CDR3 loop spans 13 amino acids.

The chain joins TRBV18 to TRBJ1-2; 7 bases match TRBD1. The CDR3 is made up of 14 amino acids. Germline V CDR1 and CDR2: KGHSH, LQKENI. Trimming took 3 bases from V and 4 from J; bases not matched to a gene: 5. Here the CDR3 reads CASSPWTGSYGYTF. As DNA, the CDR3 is TGTGCCAGCTCACCCTGGACAGGCAGCTATGGCTACACCTTC.